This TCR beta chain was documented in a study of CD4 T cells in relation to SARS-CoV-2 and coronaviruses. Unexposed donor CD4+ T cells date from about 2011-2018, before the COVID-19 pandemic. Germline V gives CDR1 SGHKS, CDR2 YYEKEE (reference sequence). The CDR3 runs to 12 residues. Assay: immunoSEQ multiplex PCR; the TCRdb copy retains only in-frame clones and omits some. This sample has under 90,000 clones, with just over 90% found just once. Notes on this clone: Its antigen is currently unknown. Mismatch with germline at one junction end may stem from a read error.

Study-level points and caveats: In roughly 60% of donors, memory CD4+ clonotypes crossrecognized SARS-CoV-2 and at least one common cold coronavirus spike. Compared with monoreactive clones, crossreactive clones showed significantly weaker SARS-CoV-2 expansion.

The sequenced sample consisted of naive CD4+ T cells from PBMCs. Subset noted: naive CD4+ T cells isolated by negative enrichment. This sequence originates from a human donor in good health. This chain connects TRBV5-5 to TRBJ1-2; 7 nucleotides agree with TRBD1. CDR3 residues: CASSTGQALGRF. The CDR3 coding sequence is TGTGCCAGCAGCACTGGACAGGCCCTTGGGAGGTTC.